The sequence of this T cell receptor beta chain was determined in a study of T-cell reconstitution after alpha-beta-depleted transplantation in children. The V gene end was trimmed by 5 bases and the J gene end by 3 bases; junction bases not matched to a gene: 14. The germline V gene encodes CDR1 SGHAT and CDR2 FQDESV (reference sequence). This CDR3 comprises 19 residues. The TCRbeta library incorporated unique molecular identifiers. TCRdb reanalysed the PCR reads using MiXCR and keeps one entry per CDR3 protein. The repertoire includes more than 150,000 distinct CDR3 sequences, about 6.8% of them detected once, and 3% to 3.5% sits in the top ten.

Sequencing was performed on PBMCs from the stem cell graft donor, taken from the stem cell graft. The sequence derives from a human donor who donated a stem cell graft to a child with Wiskott-Aldrich syndrome. The gene calls are TRBV11-1 and TRBJ2-6, with 9 bases lining up with TRBD1. CDR3 coding DNA: TGTGCCAGCAGCGCCCCCCCGTCGACAGGGGGATTTGGGGCCAACGTCCTGACTTTC. Its translation: CASSAPPSTGGFGANVLTF.